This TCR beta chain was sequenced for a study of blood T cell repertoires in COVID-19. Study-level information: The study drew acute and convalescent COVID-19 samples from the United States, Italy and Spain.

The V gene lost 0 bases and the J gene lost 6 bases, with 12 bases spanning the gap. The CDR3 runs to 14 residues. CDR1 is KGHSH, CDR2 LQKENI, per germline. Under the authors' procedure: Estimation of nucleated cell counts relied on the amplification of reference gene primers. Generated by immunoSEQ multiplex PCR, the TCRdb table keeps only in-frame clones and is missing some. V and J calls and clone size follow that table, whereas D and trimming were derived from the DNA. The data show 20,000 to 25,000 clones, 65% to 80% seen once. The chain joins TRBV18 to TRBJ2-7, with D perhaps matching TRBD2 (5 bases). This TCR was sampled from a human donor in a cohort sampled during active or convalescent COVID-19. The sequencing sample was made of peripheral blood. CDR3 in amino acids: CASSPPYGLREQYF. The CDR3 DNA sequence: TGTGCCAGCTCACCACCGTATGGACTTCGCGAGCAGTACTTC.